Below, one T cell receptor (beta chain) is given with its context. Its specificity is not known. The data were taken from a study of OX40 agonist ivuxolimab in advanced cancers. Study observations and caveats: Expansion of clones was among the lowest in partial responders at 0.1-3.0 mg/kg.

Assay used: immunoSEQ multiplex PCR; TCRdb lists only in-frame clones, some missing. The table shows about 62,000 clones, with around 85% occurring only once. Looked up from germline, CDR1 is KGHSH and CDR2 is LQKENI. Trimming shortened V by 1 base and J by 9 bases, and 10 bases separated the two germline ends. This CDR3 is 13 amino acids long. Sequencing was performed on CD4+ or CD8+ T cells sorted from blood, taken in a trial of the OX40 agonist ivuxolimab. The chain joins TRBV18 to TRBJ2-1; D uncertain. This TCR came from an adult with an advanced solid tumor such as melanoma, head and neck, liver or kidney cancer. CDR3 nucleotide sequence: TGTGCCAGCTCACCACAATATGCGAGTGAGCAGTTCTTC. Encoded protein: CASSPQYASEQFF.